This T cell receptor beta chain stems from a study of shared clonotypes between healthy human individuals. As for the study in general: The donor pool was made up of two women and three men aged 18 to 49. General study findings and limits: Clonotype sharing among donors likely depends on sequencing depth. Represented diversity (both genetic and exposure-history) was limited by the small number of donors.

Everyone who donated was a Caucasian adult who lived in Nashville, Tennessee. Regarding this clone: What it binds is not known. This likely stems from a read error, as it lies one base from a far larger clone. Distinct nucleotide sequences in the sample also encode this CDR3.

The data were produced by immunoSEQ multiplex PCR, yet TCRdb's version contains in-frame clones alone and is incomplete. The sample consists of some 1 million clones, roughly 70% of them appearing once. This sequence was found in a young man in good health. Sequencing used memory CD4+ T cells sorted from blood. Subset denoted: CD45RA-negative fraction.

CDR3 nucleotide sequence: TGTGCCAGCAGCTCATACACCGGGGAGCTGTTTTTT. This sequence encodes CASSSYTGELFF. The chain links TRBV7-2 to TRBJ2-2; D is uncertain. The CDR3 is made up of 12 amino acids. Deletions cut 4 bases from V and 3 bases from J, with 3 bases between. CDR1 is SGHTA and CDR2 is FQGNSA in the germline V gene.